This entry lists 20 T cell receptor beta chains sequenced from one sample in a study of tumor-infiltrating lymphocytes in oesophageal squamous cell carcinoma (dated by TCRdb to 2015 to 2016). The receptor library was made with PCR. TCRdb names Illumina HiSeq 2000 as the instrument used. TCRdb passed the public sequencing reads through fastp at Q25 and MiXCR, retaining productive beta sequences. A single entry per CDR3 protein holds the most common genes and DNA from its merged rows. This sample holds under 20,000 distinct CDR3 sequences; around 40% were observed only once. 6.8% of the sample is held by the ten biggest clonotypes. Specimen: blood. The receptors were sampled from a male donor with esophageal squamous cell carcinoma.

V gene TRBV7-4 combines with J gene TRBJ2-3; TRBD2 aligns across 8 bases. The CDR3 consists of 16 residues. V was pared by 0 bases and J by 6 bases, with 8 bases of the junction left unmatched. The germline V gene has CDR1 SGHVT and CDR2 SQSDAQ. The CDR3 coding sequence is TGTGCCAGCAGCTTAGCTGGGACTAGAGAGCGGGATACGCAGTATTTT. Translated, it gives CASSLAGTRERDTQYF.

The chain couples TRBV7-8 to TRBJ2-7; the D gene could be TRBD1 or TRBD2 (6 bases each). Germline CDR1 reads SGHVS; CDR2 reads FQNEAQ. The ends were cut back, 6 bases at V and 4 bases at J, with 16 bases in the middle. The CDR3 totals 14 residues. CDR3: CASRTNRGRYEQYF. The CDR3 DNA reads as TGTGCCAGCAGGACCAATCGGGGGCGGTACGAGCAGTACTTC.

This clonotype has a handful of counts. The chain recombines TRBV12-3 or TRBV12-4 with TRBJ2-1; the match to TRBD2 covers 13 bases. This CDR3 is 19 amino acids long. The J segment lost 0 bases and the V segment lost 6 bases, leaving 11 bases of the junction unmatched. CDR3 nucleotides: TGTGCCAGCAGAGGCCGGCCTGGGACTAGCGGGATCTCCTACAATGAGCAGTTCTTC. As protein: CASRGRPGTSGISYNEQFF.

This chain links TRBV7-2 with TRBJ2-6; D gene ambiguous. Judging by the DNA end, TRBJ2-7 fits better; the J call may be wrong. Germline V gene sequence: CDR1 SGHTA, CDR2 FQGNSA. This CDR3 is 13 amino acids long. DNA for the CDR3: TGTGCCAGCAGCTTAGTCTCCGTCCCCGAGCAGTACTTC. Protein: CASSLVSVPEQYF.

The V gene is TRBV7-2, the J gene TRBJ2-7; no clear D. The CDR3 is 11 amino acids. V lost 4 bases and J 3 bases, leaving 4 bases between the germline ends. CDR1 is SGHTA, CDR2 FQGNSA, per germline. CDR3 amino acids: CASSYHYEQYF. CDR3 nucleotide sequence: TGTGCCAGCAGCTACCACTACGAGCAGTACTTC.

This clonotype was counted between two and nine times. The V and J genes are TRBV7-2 and TRBJ2-7; unclear D gene. Germline lookup yields CDR1 SGHTA and CDR2 FQGNSA. This CDR3 has 14 residues. The germline V and J ends were trimmed by 1 base and 4 bases, with 11 bases remaining between them. The CDR3 DNA follows: TGTGCCAGCAGCTTAGAGGGTAGGAGATACGAGCAGTACTTC. It is translated as CASSLEGRRYEQYF.

A remark on this clonotype: No conserved phenylalanine or tryptophan ends this CDR3, so it is likely a read error. Because the CDR3's place on the DNA is in doubt, the DNA is left out and the CDR3 is given as listed by TCRdb. The chain links TRBV11-2 to TRBJ2-4; the table's D call, TRBD1, was not checked against the DNA. CDR1 and CDR2 from the germline V gene are SGHAT and FQNNGV. The CDR3 region is 17 residues in length, termini included. CDR3 sequence reads: CASSPRGLGNSPLHFGN.

The V and J genes are TRBV7-9 and TRBJ2-7; the match to TRBD2 covers 9 bases. The length of the CDR3 is 14 residues. Germline CDR1 reads SEHNR; CDR2 reads FQNEAQ (reference sequence). Trimming removed 6 bases from V and 6 bases from J; junction bases left unmatched: 9. The CDR3 reads CASSPGLADPEQYF. As DNA, the CDR3 is TGTGCCAGCAGTCCGGGACTAGCCGATCCCGAGCAGTACTTC.

Concerning this clonotype: A much bigger clone sits one base away, suggesting this may be a read error. This rearrangement joins TRBV5-1 to TRBJ1-1, with 10 bases lining up with TRBD1. Judging by the DNA end, TRBJ2-4 fits better; the J call may be wrong. Germline values: CDR1 SGHRS, CDR2 YFSETQ. This CDR3 spans 16 amino acids. The CDR3 protein is CASRKQPGQGSYDQYF. In DNA form, the CDR3 reads TGCGCCAGCAGAAAACAACCGGGACAGGGGTCCTACGATCAGTACTTC.

This clonotype occurred many times. This chain uses TRBV5-1 with TRBJ2-3, with TRBD2 identical over 10 bases. The CDR3 totals 16 residues. V lost 4 bases and J lost 3; bases outside the gene matches: 8. Looked up from germline, CDR1 is SGHRS and CDR2 is YFSETQ. Here the CDR3 reads CASSLGPSGRTDTQYF. DNA for the CDR3: TGCGCCAGCAGCCTCGGACCTAGCGGGAGAACAGATACGCAGTATTTT.

Concerning this clonotype: The DNA is omitted, as the CDR3 cannot be located on it reliably, and the CDR3 follows TCRdb's listing. The chain employs TRBV7-3 and TRBJ2-6; TRBD2, as called in the table, went unchecked against the DNA. The CDR3 spans 21 residues, counting both ends. Germline CDR1 is SGHTA and CDR2 is FQGTGA. CDR3 region: CASSLPKIFWCINRLWLHLRF.

The rearrangement joins TRBV10-2 to TRBJ2-3; 8 nucleotides align to TRBD2. The V gene end was trimmed by 5 bases and the J gene end by 5 bases; junction bases not matched to a gene: 6. Germline CDR1 is WSHSY and CDR2 is SAAADI. The CDR3 covers 14 residues. The CDR3 is CASSLAGPVDTQYF. CDR3 DNA sequence: TGCGCCAGCAGTCTAGCGGGTCCGGTAGATACGCAGTATTTT.

By share of the sample, this clonotype is medium-sized. The chain employs TRBV7-6 and TRBJ2-5, with 8 bases fitting TRBD1. The CDR3 is 14 amino acids. V trimming: 5 bases; J trimming: 2 bases; junction bases outside the gene matches: 4. The germline V gene encodes CDR1 SGHVS and CDR2 FNYEAQ. CDR3 loop: CASSLGQGQETQYF. CDR3 coding DNA: TGTGCCAGCAGCCTCGGACAGGGACAAGAGACCCAGTACTTC.

The chain couples TRBV5-1 to TRBJ2-1, with a possible D match to TRBD2 (10 bases). The CDR3 extends over 15 amino acids. The germline V gene has CDR1 SGHRS and CDR2 YFSETQ. The V end lost 2 bases, the J end lost 9 bases, and 18 bases lay between the germline ends. CDR3 sequence: CASSFGLADRGEQFF. CDR3 sequence (DNA): TGCGCCAGCAGCTTTGGACTAGCGGACAGGGGTGAGCAGTTCTTC.

Concerning this clonotype: The limits of the CDR3 on the DNA are not certain, so only TCRdb's listed CDR3 is given. The chain couples TRBV19 to TRBJ2-6; the DNA was not compared with TRBD2, the D call given in the table. Germline V CDR1 and CDR2: LNHDA, SQIVND (reference sequence). The CDR3 is 14 amino acids in total, end residues counted. CDR3: CASMVREGWLHLRF.

This clonotype ranks as medium-sized. V is TRBV6-1 and J is TRBJ2-1; 8 bases align to TRBD2. V was pared by 0 bases and J by 6 bases, with 7 bases of the junction left unmatched. This CDR3 spans 16 amino acids. The germline CDR1 and CDR2 sequences are MNHNS and SASEGT. CDR3 DNA sequence: TGTGCCAGCAGTGAAGCGGACGGGGGGGGATCCAATGAGCAGTTCTTC. Its translation: CASSEADGGGSNEQFF.

In this sample, this clonotype is medium-sized (0.01 to 0.1%). The V gene is TRBV7-8, the J gene TRBJ2-7; 8 bases line up with TRBD1. Germline CDR1 reads SGHVS; CDR2 reads FQNEAQ. CDR3 length equals 16 residues. Unmatched junction bases numbered 10, after V lost 5 bases and J lost 1 base. CDR3 residues: CASSPPGQGKSYEQYF. DNA of the CDR3: TGTGCCAGCAGCCCCCCAGGACAGGGTAAGTCCTACGAGCAGTACTTC.

This clonotype showed up many times. The chain recombines TRBV6-6 with TRBJ2-4, with D hard to call. TRBJ2-1 explains the end of the DNA better; the J call may be wrong. Germline loops: CDR1 MNHNY, CDR2 SVGAGI (reference sequence). The length of the CDR3 is 13 residues. CDR3 sequence: CASSYSIDYQQFF. In DNA form, the CDR3 reads TGTGCCAGCAGTTACTCGATAGATTATCAGCAGTTCTTC.

In its sample, this clonotype was seen many times. This rearrangement joins TRBV24-1 to TRBJ2-7; 12 bases line up with TRBD1. Per the germline V gene, CDR1 is KGHDR and CDR2 is SFDVKD. The CDR3 has 13 residues. V was clipped by 8 bases and J by 7 bases; unmatched bases: 5. The CDR3 region has the DNA TGTGCCACCAAGGGACAGGGGGCGGGTGAGCAGTACTTC. This gives the protein CATKGQGAGEQYF.

The chain employs TRBV7-3 and TRBJ2-3; unclear D gene. The J call may be in error: the DNA end matches TRBJ2-5 better. Per the germline V gene, CDR1 is SGHTA and CDR2 is FQGTGA. The CDR3 spans 14 residues. CDR3 bases: TGTGCCAGCAGCTTACGCTCGGGTTCAGAGACCCAGTACTTC. Its translation is CASSLRSGSETQYF.